These 9 T cell receptor beta chains originate from one sample sequenced in a study of post-analysis software for immune sequencing data. General study points: Patients showed TRBV5-6, TRBV5-1 and TRBV20-1 among five TRBV segments more frequent than in controls.

Unique molecular identifiers were present in the TCR beta cDNA libraries. TCRdb reanalysed the PCR reads using MiXCR and keeps one entry per CDR3 protein. Among around 710,000 distinct CDR3 sequences listed, around 46% were seen once. What these receptors recognize is not known. Specimen: blood. These receptors all come from a girl aged 10 to 17 with multiple sclerosis.

The CDR3 loop is CSVWTSGRGEQYF. DNA of the CDR3: TGCAGCGTTTGGACTAGCGGGAGGGGCGAGCAGTACTTC. V usage is TRBV29-1 and J usage is TRBJ2-7, with 15 bases identical to TRBD2. The CDR3 totals 13 residues. CDR1 SQVTM and CDR2 ANQGSEA come from the germline V gene. J lost 6 bases, V lost 5 bases, and 2 bases had no gene match.

The chain combines TRBV28 with TRBJ2-1; 15 bases fit TRBD2. This CDR3 contains 16 residues. CDR1 and CDR2 from the germline V gene are MDHEN and SYDVKM. Trimming cost V 3 bases and J 8 bases; bases outside gene matches: 5. The CDR3 sequence: CASSFGTSGRRDEQFF. CDR3 DNA: TGTGCCAGCAGTTTCGGGACTAGCGGGAGGAGGGATGAGCAGTTCTTC.

The gene calls are TRBV10-3 and TRBJ2-4; D assignment may be TRBD1 or TRBD2 (5 bases each). The CDR3 contains 13 residues. Germline-derived CDR1 and CDR2 are ENHRY and SYGVKD. V gave up 4 bases and J gave up 6 bases, with 10 bases separating them. CDR3 bases: TGTGCCATCAGTGGGGACCCGTCAAACATTCAGTACTTC. This translates into CAISGDPSNIQYF.

The rearrangement uses TRBV9 and TRBJ2-5; no clear D. The CDR3 runs 12 residues. The germline V and J ends were trimmed by 2 bases and 4 bases, with 6 bases remaining between them. CDR1 is SGDLS and CDR2 is YYNGEE in the germline V gene. CDR3 coding DNA: TGTGCCAGCAGCGTGCAAGGAGAGACCCAGTACTTC. Residues: CASSVQGETQYF. Together with reference TRBV9 and TRBJ2-5, the CDR3 gives the full variable domain: DSGVTQTPKHLITATGQRVTLRCSPRSGDLSVYWYQQSLDQGLQFLIQYYNGEERAKGNILERFSAQQFPDLHSELNLSSLELGDSALYFCASSVQGETQYFGPGTRLLVL.

This clonotype has more than one count but fewer than ten. V gene TRBV11-2 combines with J gene TRBJ2-3, with D unclear. Trimming stripped 5 bases from V and 2 bases from J, with 8 bases between. Germline CDR1 SGHAT, CDR2 FQNNGV. The CDR3 extends over 13 amino acids. CDR3 protein: CASSLPDTDTQYF. The CDR3 DNA reads as TGTGCCAGCAGCCTCCCTGACACAGATACGCAGTATTTT.

The chain combines TRBV29-1 with TRBJ2-5; TRBD1 aligns across 8 bases. The CDR3 has 12 amino acids. CDR1 and CDR2 (germline): SQVTM, ANQGSEA. The V and J ends lost 8 bases and 3 bases, in that order; junction bases with no gene match: 5. The CDR3 coding sequence is TGCAGCCCTACGACAGGGGAAGAGACCCAGTACTTC. Translating it yields CSPTTGEETQYF.

A few counts support this clonotype. The chain is built from TRBV28 and TRBJ1-2, with D maybe TRBD1 (5 bases). Germline V gene sequence: CDR1 MDHEN, CDR2 SYDVKM. The germline V and J ends were trimmed by 3 bases and 5 bases, with 22 bases remaining between them. The CDR3 has 17 amino acids. The DNA of the CDR3 is TGTGCCAGCAGTTTCTCCGGGCAGCCCACCCCAGGGTATGGCTACACCTTC. Amino acids: CASSFSGQPTPGYGYTF.

This clonotype has a handful of counts. The chain recombines TRBV20-1 with TRBJ2-7; 8 bases are shared with TRBD2. The J segment lost 4 bases and the V segment lost 2 bases, leaving 10 bases of the junction unmatched. Germline assignment: CDR1 DFQATT and CDR2 SNEGSKA (reference sequence). The CDR3 is 15 amino acids. CDR3 nucleotides: TGCAGTGCTAGACCGGGAGGGACTAGTGGGTACGAGCAGTACTTC. This sequence encodes CSARPGGTSGYEQYF.

This clonotype was observed a handful of times. The chain employs TRBV6-4 and TRBJ2-3; no definite D call. This CDR3 has 15 residues. Trimming left V 0 bases short and J 2 bases short, with 9 bases between. From germline, CDR1 is MRHNA and CDR2 SNTAGT. The CDR3 loop is CASSDSIAPTDTQYF. The CDR3 DNA reads as TGTGCCAGCAGTGACTCGATAGCTCCCACAGATACGCAGTATTTT.